The source of this TCR beta chain is a study of type 1 regulatory T cells. Concerning this clonotype: No antigen is known for it.

V was pared by 4 bases and J by 5 bases, with 11 bases of the junction left unmatched. Germline lookup yields CDR1 DFQATT and CDR2 SNEGSKA (reference sequence). The CDR3 sequence is 17 residues long. TCRdb fed the reads into MiXCR, producing one record per CDR3 protein. The table includes 60,000 to 70,000 distinct CDR3 sequences, around 49% detected once. The TCR sequence derives from a human donor in good health. This sequence joins TRBV20-1 and TRBJ2-3; 14 bases fit TRBD2. The sequenced sample consisted of cultured non-Tr1 T cells, either the whole culture or a sorted T cell fraction (not recorded which). CDR3 sequence reads: CSAKRLAGGPVGDTQYF. The CDR3 DNA reads as TGCAGTGCTAAAAGACTAGCGGGGGGGCCAGTGGGAGATACGCAGTATTTT.